The source of this T cell receptor (beta chain) is a study of PD-1 blockade in classical Hodgkin lymphoma. Study-level findings and limits: With CD4+ cells, TCR diversity rose significantly by C4D1, but not with CD8+ cells.

In the case of this clone: Its antigen is not known.

Trimming cost V 3 bases and J 7 bases; bases outside gene matches: 3. The CDR3 contains 13 residues. Germline assignment: CDR1 SGDLS and CDR2 YYNGEE. The data were produced by immunoSEQ multiplex PCR, yet TCRdb's version contains in-frame clones alone and is incomplete. This repertoire shows about 27,000 clones, 80% to 90% found once; its top ten account for approximately 6.8%. All patients relapsed after autologous stem cell transplantation, and brentuximab vedotin exposure varied. Researchers pulled CD8+ T cells out of thawed PBMCs using magnetic negative selection. The chain employs TRBV9 and TRBJ2-1, with 8 bases lining up with TRBD1. The receptor was isolated from a human donor with classical Hodgkin lymphoma. Sequenced here: CD8+ T cells from blood, sampled at baseline. CDR3 DNA sequence: TGTGCCAGCAGCGCCAGGACAGGGAATGAGCAGTTCTTC. Its translation is CASSARTGNEQFF.